The rows below give T cell receptor beta chains drawn from one sample of a study of shared clonotypes between healthy human individuals. TCRdb's table, derived via immunoSEQ multiplex PCR, lists solely in-frame clones and lacks some. The sample lists 2 million or so clones; approximately 94% were seen once. Specimen: naive CD8+ T cells sorted from blood. The source is a young man in good health. CDR3s include the opening cysteine and the closing phenylalanine or tryptophan. Each record gives: J gene, clone size, V gene, D gene, CDR3 protein, CDR3 DNA. The D gene is left open where the match is weak. The listing skips clone size in some rows; elsewhere it reads once, few, many or a size class.

TRBJ2-3 | once | TRBV4-1 | NA | CASSQGTSLDTQYF | TGCGCCAGCAGCCAGGGTACTAGCTTAGATACGCAGTATTTT
TRBJ2-1 | NA | TRBV2 | TRBD2 | CASRASPGLAGGPSGNEQFF | TGTGCCAGCAGAGCGTCCCCCGGACTAGCGGGAGGGCCCTCGGGCAATGAGCAGTTCTTC
TRBJ1-1 | NA | TRBV6-1 | TRBD1 | CASSEWIGTVSEAFF | TGTGCCAGCAGTGAATGGATCGGGACAGTCTCTGAAGCTTTCTTT
TRBJ2-7 | NA | TRBV2 | NA | CASSEGVDLGLYEQYF | TGTGCCAGCAGTGAAGGTGTGGACTTGGGGCTCTACGAGCAGTACTTC
TRBJ2-7 | NA | TRBV18 | NA | CASSPPPGAYEQYF | TGTGCCAGCTCACCACCGCCGGGTGCCTACGAGCAGTACTTC
TRBJ2-3 | NA | TRBV28 | TRBD2 | CASSFLAGGYDTQYF | TGTGCCAGCAGTTTTTTAGCGGGCGGCTACGATACGCAGTATTTT
TRBJ2-7 | NA | TRBV5-6 | NA | CASSLDRDNEQYF | TGTGCCAGCAGCTTGGACAGGGACAACGAGCAGTACTTC
TRBJ1-1 | NA | TRBV23-1 | NA | CASSQSRPQGFRGEAFF | TGCGCCAGCAGTCAATCGAGGCCTCAGGGGTTCAGGGGTGAAGCTTTCTTT
TRBJ2-5 | once | TRBV6-1 | TRBD2 | CASSGETSGRYQETQYF | TGTGCCAGCAGTGGAGAGACTAGCGGAAGGTACCAAGAGACCCAGTACTTC
TRBJ1-1 | NA | TRBV11-2 | NA | CASSSGTSNTEAFF | TGTGCCAGCAGCTCTGGGACATCGAACACTGAAGCTTTCTTT
TRBJ2-2 | NA | TRBV10-1 | TRBD1 | CASSELLGTELTGELFF | TGCGCCAGCAGTGAGCTGTTAGGGACAGAGCTCACCGGGGAGCTGTTTTTT
TRBJ1-5 | NA | TRBV27 | TRBD1 | CASSGQGANQPQHF | TGTGCCAGCAGTGGACAGGGGGCGAATCAGCCCCAGCATTTT